The rows below give T cell receptor beta chains drawn from one sample of a study of vaccination and CD4 T cells after COVID-19. Antigens of these TCRs are unknown. Using its own MiXCR run on the PCR reads, TCRdb lists one record per CDR3 protein. This sample carries approximately 9,700 distinct CDR3 sequences, around a third of them seen once, and the ten largest clones take around 9.6%. This material consisted of CD4+ T cells from blood, cultured in vitro, taken after SARS-CoV-2 vaccination. The receptor source for this set is a human donor who had recovered from COVID-19. Each CDR3 is given with its conserved first and last residue. Fields, in order: clone size, V gene, D gene, J gene, CDR3 protein, CDR3 DNA. A D gene is named only where the DNA matches it firmly. Clone size appears in some rows only: once, few, many, or a class for an expanded clone.

abundance: -; v_gene: TRBV9; d_gene: -; j_gene: TRBJ2-1; CDR3aa: CASSVGPMGNEQFF; CDR3nt: TGTGCCAGCAGCGTAGGCCCTATGGGGAATGAGCAGTTCTTC
abundance: -; v_gene: TRBV6-4; d_gene: -; j_gene: TRBJ1-1; CDR3aa: CASSRRINTEAFF; CDR3nt: TGTGCCAGCAGTCGTCGGATAAACACTGAAGCTTTCTTT
abundance: few; v_gene: TRBV28; d_gene: -; j_gene: TRBJ1-1; CDR3aa: CASNRPRLGDTEAFF; CDR3nt: TGTGCCAGCAATCGCCCCCGTTTGGGTGACACTGAAGCTTTCTTT
abundance: few; v_gene: TRBV6-5; d_gene: TRBD1; j_gene: TRBJ1-2; CDR3aa: CASSYGTGGLLNYGYTF; CDR3nt: TGTGCCAGCAGTTATGGGACAGGGGGATTACTTAACTATGGCTACACCTTC
abundance: -; v_gene: TRBV14; d_gene: -; j_gene: TRBJ1-2; CDR3aa: CASSQEPRAYGYTF; CDR3nt: TGTGCCAGCAGCCAAGAACCAAGGGCCTATGGCTACACCTTC
abundance: -; v_gene: TRBV19; d_gene: -; j_gene: TRBJ1-5; CDR3aa: CASSIRAGRGNQPQHF; CDR3nt: TGTGCCAGTAGTATAAGGGCAGGCCGGGGCAATCAGCCCCAGCATTTT
abundance: -; v_gene: TRBV19; d_gene: -; j_gene: TRBJ2-1; CDR3aa: CASSTGSLREQFF; CDR3nt: TGTGCCAGTAGTACCGGCAGCCTCAGAGAGCAGTTCTTC
abundance: -; v_gene: TRBV7-2; d_gene: TRBD2; j_gene: TRBJ2-1; CDR3aa: CASSLGSGRAHNEQFF; CDR3nt: TGTGCCAGCAGCTTAGGGAGCGGGAGGGCCCACAATGAGCAGTTCTTC
abundance: -; v_gene: TRBV7-9; d_gene: -; j_gene: TRBJ2-1; CDR3aa: CASSLGGTINEQFF; CDR3nt: TGTGCCAGCAGCTTGGGAGGAACGATCAATGAGCAGTTCTTC
abundance: few; v_gene: TRBV20-1; d_gene: -; j_gene: TRBJ2-5; CDR3aa: CSALRTLETQYF; CDR3nt: TGCAGTGCCTTGAGGACGCTGGAAACCCAGTACTTC
abundance: -; v_gene: TRBV20-1; d_gene: -; j_gene: TRBJ2-7; CDR3aa: CSASSAQRPYEQYF; CDR3nt: TGCAGTGCTAGCTCGGCCCAGAGACCCTACGAGCAGTACTTC
abundance: few; v_gene: TRBV7-6; d_gene: -; j_gene: TRBJ2-5; CDR3aa: CASSLVQSWETQYF; CDR3nt: TGTGCCAGCAGCTTAGTCCAGAGCTGGGAGACCCAGTACTTC
abundance: -; v_gene: TRBV7-3; d_gene: TRBD2; j_gene: TRBJ2-1; CDR3aa: CASSLSLAGTNQFF; CDR3nt: TGTGCCAGCAGCTTATCCCTAGCGGGAACTAATCAGTTCTTC
abundance: few; v_gene: TRBV6-1; d_gene: TRBD1; j_gene: TRBJ2-3; CDR3aa: CASSPDRGRGDTQYF; CDR3nt: TGTGCCAGCAGCCCCGACAGGGGGCGAGGAGATACGCAGTATTTT
abundance: -; v_gene: TRBV18; d_gene: -; j_gene: TRBJ1-5; CDR3aa: CASSPPKLGAWDQPQHF; CDR3nt: TGTGCCAGCTCACCACCTAAGCTGGGGGCATGGGATCAGCCCCAGCATTTT
abundance: -; v_gene: TRBV24-1; d_gene: TRBD1; j_gene: TRBJ2-1; CDR3aa: CATRDSSYNEQFF; CDR3nt: TGTGCCACAAGGGACAGCTCCTACAATGAGCAGTTCTTC
abundance: -; v_gene: TRBV7-8; d_gene: -; j_gene: TRBJ1-1; CDR3aa: CASSLARPGLNTEAFF; CDR3nt: TGTGCCAGCAGCTTAGCGAGGCCAGGGTTGAACACTGAAGCTTTCTTT
abundance: few; v_gene: TRBV28; d_gene: TRBD1; j_gene: TRBJ1-2; CDR3aa: CASSRQGYGYTF; CDR3nt: TGTGCCAGCAGTAGACAGGGGTATGGCTACACCTTC
abundance: -; v_gene: TRBV20-1; d_gene: -; j_gene: TRBJ1-3; CDR3aa: CSAQQKSGNTIYF; CDR3nt: TGCAGTGCTCAACAGAAATCCGGAAACACCATATATTTT
abundance: -; v_gene: TRBV11-3; d_gene: -; j_gene: TRBJ2-7; CDR3aa: CASSFRAGTSYEQYF; CDR3nt: TGTGCCAGCAGCTTTCGTGCAGGGACCTCCTACGAGCAGTACTTC
abundance: -; v_gene: TRBV7-6; d_gene: -; j_gene: TRBJ1-3; CDR3aa: CASSLGTDNLSGNTIYF; CDR3nt: TGTGCCAGCAGCTTAGGGACAGACAATCTCTCTGGAAACACCATATATTTT
abundance: -; v_gene: TRBV5-6; d_gene: TRBD1; j_gene: TRBJ1-5; CDR3aa: CASSVQGLNQPQHF; CDR3nt: TGTGCCAGCAGCGTACAGGGGCTCAATCAGCCCCAGCATTTT
abundance: few; v_gene: TRBV7-2; d_gene: -; j_gene: TRBJ1-1; CDR3aa: CASSRMGVEAFF; CDR3nt: TGTGCCAGCAGTCGAATGGGAGTAGAAGCTTTCTTT
abundance: -; v_gene: TRBV2; d_gene: TRBD1; j_gene: TRBJ2-5; CDR3aa: CASSQTGGRETQYF; CDR3nt: TGTGCCAGCAGTCAAACAGGGGGCCGAGAGACCCAGTACTTC
abundance: few; v_gene: TRBV19; d_gene: TRBD1; j_gene: TRBJ1-5; CDR3aa: CASSIEGTAVNQPQHF; CDR3nt: TGTGCCAGTAGTATAGAGGGGACAGCCGTCAATCAGCCCCAGCATTTT
abundance: -; v_gene: TRBV24-1; d_gene: -; j_gene: TRBJ2-7; CDR3aa: CATSQGSYEQYF; CDR3nt: TGTGCCACCAGTCAGGGGTCCTACGAGCAGTACTTC
abundance: few; v_gene: TRBV5-1; d_gene: TRBD2; j_gene: TRBJ2-7; CDR3aa: CASRNSGEFSYEQYF; CDR3nt: TGCGCCAGCAGGAATAGCGGGGAGTTTTCCTACGAGCAGTACTTC
abundance: once; v_gene: TRBV7-2; d_gene: -; j_gene: TRBJ2-2; CDR3aa: CASSPKPTGELFF; CDR3nt: TGTGCCAGCAGCCCCAAGCCCACCGGGGAGCTGTTTTTT
abundance: once; v_gene: TRBV11-2; d_gene: -; j_gene: TRBJ2-6; CDR3aa: CASSYQGTGANVLTF; CDR3nt: TGTGCCAGCAGCTATCAGGGTACCGGGGCCAACGTCCTGACTTTC
abundance: few; v_gene: TRBV24-1; d_gene: -; j_gene: TRBJ2-3; CDR3aa: CATSDRRGSDTQYF; CDR3nt: TGTGCCACCAGTGATAGGCGGGGTTCAGATACGCAGTATTTT
abundance: few; v_gene: TRBV19; d_gene: TRBD2; j_gene: TRBJ2-1; CDR3aa: CASSLLAGGPYNEQFF; CDR3nt: TGTGCCAGTAGTCTCCTAGCGGGAGGGCCCTACAATGAGCAGTTCTTC